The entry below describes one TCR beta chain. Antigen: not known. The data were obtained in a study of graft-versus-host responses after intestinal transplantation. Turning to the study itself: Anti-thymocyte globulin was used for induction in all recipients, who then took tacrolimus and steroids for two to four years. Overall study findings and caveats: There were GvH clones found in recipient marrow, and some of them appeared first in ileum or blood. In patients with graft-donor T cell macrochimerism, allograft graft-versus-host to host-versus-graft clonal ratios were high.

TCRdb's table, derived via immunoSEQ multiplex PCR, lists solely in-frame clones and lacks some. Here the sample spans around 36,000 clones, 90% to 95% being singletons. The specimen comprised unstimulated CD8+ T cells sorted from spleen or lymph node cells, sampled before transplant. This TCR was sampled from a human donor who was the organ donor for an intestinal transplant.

DNA of the CDR3: TGTGCCTGGACGCCCGGGGGCAGGGACGAGCAGTACTTC. This codes for CAWTPGGRDEQYF. The chain has TRBV30 and TRBJ2-7; D tentatively reads TRBD1 or TRBD2 (6 bases each). CDR1 is GTSNPN and CDR2 is SVGIG in the germline V gene (reference sequence). V was clipped by 4 bases and J by 5 bases, with 15 bases between them. The CDR3 is 13 amino acids. The full variable domain, with the rest looked up from reference TRBV30 and TRBJ2-7, is SQTIHQWPATLVQPVGSPLSLECTVEGTSNPNLYWYRQAAGRGLQLLFYSVGIGQISSEVPQNLSASRPQDRQFILSSKKLLLSDSGFYLCAWTPGGRDEQYFGPGTRLTVT.